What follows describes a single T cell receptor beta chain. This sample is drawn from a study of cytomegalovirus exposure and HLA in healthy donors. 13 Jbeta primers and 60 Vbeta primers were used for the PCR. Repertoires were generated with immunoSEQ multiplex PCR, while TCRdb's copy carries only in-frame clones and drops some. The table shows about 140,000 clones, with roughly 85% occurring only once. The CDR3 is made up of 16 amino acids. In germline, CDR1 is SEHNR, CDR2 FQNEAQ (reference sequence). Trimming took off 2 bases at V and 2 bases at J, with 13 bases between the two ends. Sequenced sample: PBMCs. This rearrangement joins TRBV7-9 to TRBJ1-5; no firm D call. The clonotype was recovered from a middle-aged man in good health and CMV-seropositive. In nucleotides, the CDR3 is TGTGCCAGCAGCTTACAAGGAGGAGGTGGCAATCAGCCCCAGCATTTT. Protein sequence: CASSLQGGGGNQPQHF.